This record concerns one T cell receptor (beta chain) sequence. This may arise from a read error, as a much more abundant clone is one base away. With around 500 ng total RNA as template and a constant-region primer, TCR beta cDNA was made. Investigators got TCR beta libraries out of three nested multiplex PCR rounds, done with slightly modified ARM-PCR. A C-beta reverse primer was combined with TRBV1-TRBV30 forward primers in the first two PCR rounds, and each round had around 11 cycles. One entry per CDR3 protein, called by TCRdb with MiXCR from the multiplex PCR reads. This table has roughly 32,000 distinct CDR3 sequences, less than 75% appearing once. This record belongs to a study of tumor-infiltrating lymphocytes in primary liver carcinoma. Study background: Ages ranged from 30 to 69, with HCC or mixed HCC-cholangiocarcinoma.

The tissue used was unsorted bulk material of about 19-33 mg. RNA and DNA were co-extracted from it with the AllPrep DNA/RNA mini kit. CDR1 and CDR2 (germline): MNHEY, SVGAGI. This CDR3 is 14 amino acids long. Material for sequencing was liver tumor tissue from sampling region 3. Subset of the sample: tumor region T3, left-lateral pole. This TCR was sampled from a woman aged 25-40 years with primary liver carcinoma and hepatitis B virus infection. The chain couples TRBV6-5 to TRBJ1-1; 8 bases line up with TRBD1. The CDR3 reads CVSRRQGQDTEAFF. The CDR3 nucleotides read TGTGTCAGCAGACGACAGGGGCAGGATACTGAAGCTTTCTTT.